This TCR beta chain was retrieved from a study of blood T cells in healthy people across ages. The CDR3 contains 12 residues. Germline-derived CDR1 and CDR2 are SGHRS and YFSETQ. Sample-barcoded 5' priming and a J-beta primer mix drove a second PCR of roughly 6 to 12 cycles. TCRdb processed the 5' RACE reads anew with MiXCR; each CDR3 protein has one entry. The sample carries 1.8 million or so distinct CDR3 sequences, about two fifths recorded once. This clonotype has at least ten counts. This clonotype originated in a human donor in good health. Sequencing used blood. This chain links TRBV5-1 with TRBJ2-4; weak D call: TRBD1 (5 bases). TRBJ2-5 matches the DNA end more closely, so the J call is doubtful. In nucleotides, the CDR3 is TGCGCCAGCAGCTTGGGAGACAGGACCCAGTACTTC. It is translated as CASSLGDRTQYF.